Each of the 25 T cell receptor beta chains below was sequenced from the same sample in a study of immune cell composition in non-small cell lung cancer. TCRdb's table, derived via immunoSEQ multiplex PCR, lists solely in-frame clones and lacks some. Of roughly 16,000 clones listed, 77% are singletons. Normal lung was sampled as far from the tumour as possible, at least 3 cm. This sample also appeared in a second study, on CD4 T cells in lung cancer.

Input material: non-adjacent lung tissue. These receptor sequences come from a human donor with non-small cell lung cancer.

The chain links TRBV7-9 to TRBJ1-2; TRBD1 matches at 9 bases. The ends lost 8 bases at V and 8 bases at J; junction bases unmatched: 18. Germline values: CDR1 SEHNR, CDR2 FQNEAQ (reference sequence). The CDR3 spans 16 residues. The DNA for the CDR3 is TGTGCCAGCTCCAGAGGGGACAGGGCCCTTGATGAAGGCTACACCTTC. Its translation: CASSRGDRALDEGYTF.

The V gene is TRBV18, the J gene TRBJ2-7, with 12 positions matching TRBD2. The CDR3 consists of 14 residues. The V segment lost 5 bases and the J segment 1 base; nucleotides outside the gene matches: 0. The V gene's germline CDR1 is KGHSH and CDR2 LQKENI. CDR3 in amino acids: CASSGLAGSYEQYF. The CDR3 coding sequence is TGTGCCAGCTCAGGACTAGCGGGGTCCTACGAGCAGTACTTC.

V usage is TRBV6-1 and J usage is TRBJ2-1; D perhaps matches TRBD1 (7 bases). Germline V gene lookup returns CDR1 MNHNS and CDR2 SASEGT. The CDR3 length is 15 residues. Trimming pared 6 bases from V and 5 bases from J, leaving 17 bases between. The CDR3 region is CASRSGGSFDNEQFF. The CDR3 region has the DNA TGTGCCAGCAGGTCAGGGGGGAGCTTCGACAATGAGCAGTTCTTC.

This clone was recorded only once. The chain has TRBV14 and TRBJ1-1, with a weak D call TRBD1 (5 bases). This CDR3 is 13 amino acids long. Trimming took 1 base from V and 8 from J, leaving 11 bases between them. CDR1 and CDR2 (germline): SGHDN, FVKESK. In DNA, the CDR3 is TGTGCCAGCAGCCAAGTAAGGCAGGGCGAAGCTTTCTTT. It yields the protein CASSQVRQGEAFF.

CDR3 loop: CAWSVPRTDTGELFF. The CDR3 bases are TGTGCCTGGAGTGTACCCCGGACAGACACCGGGGAGCTGTTTTTT. This chain joins TRBV30 and TRBJ2-2, with a tentative D call TRBD1 (6 bases). Germline values: CDR1 GTSNPN, CDR2 SVGIG (reference sequence). With 0 bases removed from V and 3 bases from J, the gap between germline ends came to 11 bases. The CDR3 length is 15 residues.

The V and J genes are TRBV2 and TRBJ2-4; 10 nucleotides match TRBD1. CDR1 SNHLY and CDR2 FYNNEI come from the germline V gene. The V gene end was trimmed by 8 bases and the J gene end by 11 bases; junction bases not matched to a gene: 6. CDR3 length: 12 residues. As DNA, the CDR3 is TGTGCCAGCGACCGGGACAGGGGATTTCAGTACTTC. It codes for CASDRDRGFQYF.

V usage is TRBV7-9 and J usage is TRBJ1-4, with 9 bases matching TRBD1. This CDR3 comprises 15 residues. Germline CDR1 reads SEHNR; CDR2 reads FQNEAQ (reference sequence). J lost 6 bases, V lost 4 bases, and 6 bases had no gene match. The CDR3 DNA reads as TGTGCCAGCAGCTACCCGGGACAGGGAGATGAAAAACTGTTTTTT. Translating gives CASSYPGQGDEKLFF.

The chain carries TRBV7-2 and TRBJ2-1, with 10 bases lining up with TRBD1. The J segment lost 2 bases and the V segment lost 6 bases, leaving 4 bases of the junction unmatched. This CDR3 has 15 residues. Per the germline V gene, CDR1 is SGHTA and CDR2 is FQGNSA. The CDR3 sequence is CASSPGTGAYNEQFF. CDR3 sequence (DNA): TGTGCCAGCAGTCCCGGGACAGGGGCCTACAATGAGCAGTTCTTC.

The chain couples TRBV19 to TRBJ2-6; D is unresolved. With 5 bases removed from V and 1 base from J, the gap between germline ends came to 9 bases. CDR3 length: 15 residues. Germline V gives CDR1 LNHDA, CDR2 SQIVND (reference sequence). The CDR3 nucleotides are TGTGCCAGTAGTGGCCGCTGGTCTGGGGCCAACGTCCTGACTTTC. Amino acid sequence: CASSGRWSGANVLTF.

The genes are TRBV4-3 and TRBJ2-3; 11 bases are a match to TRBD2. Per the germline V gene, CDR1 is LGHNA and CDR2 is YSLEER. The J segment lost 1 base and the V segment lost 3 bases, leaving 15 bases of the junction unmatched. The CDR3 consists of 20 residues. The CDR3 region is CASSQGISGGAGIRTDTQYF. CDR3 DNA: TGCGCCAGCAGCCAGGGGATTAGCGGGGGGGCGGGTATTCGCACAGATACGCAGTATTTT.

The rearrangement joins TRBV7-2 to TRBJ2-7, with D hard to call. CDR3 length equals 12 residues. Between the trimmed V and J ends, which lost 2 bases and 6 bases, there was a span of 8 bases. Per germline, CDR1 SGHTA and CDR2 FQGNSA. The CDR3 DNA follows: TGTGCCAGCAGCTTATTACGAGTCGAGCAGTACTTC. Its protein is CASSLLRVEQYF.

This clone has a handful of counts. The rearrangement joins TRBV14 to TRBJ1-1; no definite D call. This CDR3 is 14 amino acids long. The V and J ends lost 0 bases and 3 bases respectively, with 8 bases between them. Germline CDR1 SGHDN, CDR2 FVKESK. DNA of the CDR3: TGTGCCAGCAGCCAAGATGGCAGTTACACTGAAGCTTTCTTT. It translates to CASSQDGSYTEAFF.

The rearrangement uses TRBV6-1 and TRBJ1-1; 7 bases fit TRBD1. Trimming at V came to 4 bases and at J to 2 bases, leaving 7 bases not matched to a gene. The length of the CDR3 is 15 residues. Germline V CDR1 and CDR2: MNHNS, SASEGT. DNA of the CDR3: TGTGCCAGCAGTGCCGGGACAGACTATAACACTGAAGCTTTCTTT. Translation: CASSAGTDYNTEAFF.

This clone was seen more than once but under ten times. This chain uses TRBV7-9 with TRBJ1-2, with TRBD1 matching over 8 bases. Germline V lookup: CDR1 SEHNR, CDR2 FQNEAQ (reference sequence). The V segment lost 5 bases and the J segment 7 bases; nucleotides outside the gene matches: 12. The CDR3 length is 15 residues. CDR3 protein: CASSRPGQEASGYTF. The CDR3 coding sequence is TGTGCCAGCAGCCGACCGGGACAGGAAGCATCTGGCTACACCTTC.

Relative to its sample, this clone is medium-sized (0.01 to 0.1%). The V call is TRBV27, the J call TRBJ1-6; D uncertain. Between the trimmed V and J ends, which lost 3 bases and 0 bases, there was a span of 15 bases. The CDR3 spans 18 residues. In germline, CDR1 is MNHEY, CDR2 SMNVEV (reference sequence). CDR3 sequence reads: CASSLTRVRSSYNSPLHF. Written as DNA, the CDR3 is TGTGCCAGCAGTTTGACAAGGGTCCGTAGCTCCTATAATTCACCCCTCCACTTT.

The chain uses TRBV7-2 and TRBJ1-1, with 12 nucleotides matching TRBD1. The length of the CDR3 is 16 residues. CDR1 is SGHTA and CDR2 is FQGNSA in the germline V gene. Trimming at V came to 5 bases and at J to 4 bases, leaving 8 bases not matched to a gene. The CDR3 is CASSRQGTGGVTEAFF. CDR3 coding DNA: TGTGCCAGCAGCAGACAAGGGACAGGGGGCGTCACTGAAGCTTTCTTT.

CDR3 DNA sequence: TGTGCCAGCAGCAAAACAGAGGGTGGCAATCAGCCCCAGCATTTT. Translated, it gives CASSKTEGGNQPQHF. The rearrangement links TRBV5-5 to TRBJ1-5; D call uncertain. Germline assignment: CDR1 SGHKS and CDR2 YYEKEE (reference sequence). Trimming took 4 bases from V and 2 from J, leaving 13 bases between them. The CDR3 totals 15 residues. The full variable domain, with the rest looked up from reference TRBV5-5 and TRBJ1-5, is DAGVTQSPTHLIKTRGQQVTLRCSPISGHKSVSWYQQVLGQGPQFIFQYYEKEERGRGNFPDRFSARQFPNYSSELNVNALLLGDSALYLCASSKTEGGNQPQHFGDGTRLSIL.

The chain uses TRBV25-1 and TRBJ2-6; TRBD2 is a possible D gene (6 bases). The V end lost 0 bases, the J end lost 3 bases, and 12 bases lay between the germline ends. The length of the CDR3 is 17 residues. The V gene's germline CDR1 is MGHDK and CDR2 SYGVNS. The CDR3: CASSEYIGGVGANVLTF. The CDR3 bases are TGTGCCAGCAGTGAATATATAGGAGGGGTTGGGGCCAACGTCCTGACTTTC. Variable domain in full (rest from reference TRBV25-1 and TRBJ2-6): EADIYQTPRYLVIGTGKKITLECSQTMGHDKMYWYQQDPGMELHLIHYSYGVNSTEKGDLSSESTVSRIRTEHFPLTLESARPSHTSQYLCASSEYIGGVGANVLTFGAGSRLTVL.

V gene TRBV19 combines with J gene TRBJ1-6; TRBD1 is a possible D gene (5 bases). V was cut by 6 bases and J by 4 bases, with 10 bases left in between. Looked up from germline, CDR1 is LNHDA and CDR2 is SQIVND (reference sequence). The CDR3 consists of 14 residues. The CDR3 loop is CASSGTGYNSPLHF. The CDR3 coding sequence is TGTGCCAGTAGCGGGACGGGATATAATTCACCCCTCCACTTT.

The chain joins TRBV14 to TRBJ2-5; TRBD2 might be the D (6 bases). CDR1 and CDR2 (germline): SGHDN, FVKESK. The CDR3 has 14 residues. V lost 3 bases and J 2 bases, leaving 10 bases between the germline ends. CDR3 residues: CASSQGGTQETQYF. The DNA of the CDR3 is TGTGCCAGCAGCCAGGGAGGAACTCAAGAGACCCAGTACTTC.

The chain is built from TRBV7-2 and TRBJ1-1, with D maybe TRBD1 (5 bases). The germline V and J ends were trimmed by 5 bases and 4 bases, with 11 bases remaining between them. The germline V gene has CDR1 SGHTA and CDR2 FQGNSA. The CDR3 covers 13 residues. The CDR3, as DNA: TGTGCCAGCAGCACTCGACAGTCCACTGAAGCTTTCTTT. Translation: CASSTRQSTEAFF.

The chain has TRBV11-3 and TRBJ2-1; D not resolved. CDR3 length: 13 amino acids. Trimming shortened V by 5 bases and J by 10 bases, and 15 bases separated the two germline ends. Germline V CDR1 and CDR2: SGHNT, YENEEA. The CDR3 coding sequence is TGTGCCAGCAGCCCGCCCGATTTTGAAGAGCAGTTCTTC. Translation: CASSPPDFEEQFF. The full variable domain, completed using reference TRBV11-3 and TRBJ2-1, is EAGVVQSPRYKIIEKKQPVAFWCNPISGHNTLYWYLQNLGQGPELLIRYENEEAVDDSQLPKDRFSAERLKGVDSTLKIQPAELGDSAVYLCASSPPDFEEQFFGPGTRLTVL.

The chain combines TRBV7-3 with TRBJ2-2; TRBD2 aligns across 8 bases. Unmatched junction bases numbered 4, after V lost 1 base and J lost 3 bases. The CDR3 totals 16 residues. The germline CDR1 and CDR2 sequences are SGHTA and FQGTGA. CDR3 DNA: TGTGCCAGCAGCTTAATGGCGGGGGGAGACACCGGGGAGCTGTTTTTT. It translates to CASSLMAGGDTGELFF.

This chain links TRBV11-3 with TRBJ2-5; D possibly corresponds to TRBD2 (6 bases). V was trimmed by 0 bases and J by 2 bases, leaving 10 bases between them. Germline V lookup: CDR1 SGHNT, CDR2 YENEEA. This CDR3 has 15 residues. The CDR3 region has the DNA TGTGCCAGCAGCTTAGAAATGGCGGGGCAAGAGACCCAGTACTTC. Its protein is CASSLEMAGQETQYF. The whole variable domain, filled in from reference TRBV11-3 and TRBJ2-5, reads EAGVVQSPRYKIIEKKQPVAFWCNPISGHNTLYWYLQNLGQGPELLIRYENEEAVDDSQLPKDRFSAERLKGVDSTLKIQPAELGDSAVYLCASSLEMAGQETQYFGPGTRLLVL.

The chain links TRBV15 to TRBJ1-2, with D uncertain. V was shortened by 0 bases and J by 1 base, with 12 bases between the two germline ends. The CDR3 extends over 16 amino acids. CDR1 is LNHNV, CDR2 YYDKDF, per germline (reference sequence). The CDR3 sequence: CATSRDLNKFNYGYTF. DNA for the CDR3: TGTGCCACCAGCAGAGATCTCAATAAGTTTAACTATGGCTACACCTTC.